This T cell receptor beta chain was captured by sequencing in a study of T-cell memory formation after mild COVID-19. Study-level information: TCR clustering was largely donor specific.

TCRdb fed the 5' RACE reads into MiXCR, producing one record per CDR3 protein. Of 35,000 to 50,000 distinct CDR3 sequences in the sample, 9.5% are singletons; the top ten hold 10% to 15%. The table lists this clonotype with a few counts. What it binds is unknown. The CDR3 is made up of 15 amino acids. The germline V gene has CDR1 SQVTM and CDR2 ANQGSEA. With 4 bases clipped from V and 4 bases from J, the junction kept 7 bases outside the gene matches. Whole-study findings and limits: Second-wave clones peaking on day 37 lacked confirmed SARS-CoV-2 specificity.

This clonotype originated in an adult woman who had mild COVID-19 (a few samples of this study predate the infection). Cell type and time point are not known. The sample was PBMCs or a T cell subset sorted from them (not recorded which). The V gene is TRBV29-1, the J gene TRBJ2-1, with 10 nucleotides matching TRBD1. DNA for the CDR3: TGCAGCGTTGGAAATGGGACAGGGGAGTACAATGAGCAGTTCTTC. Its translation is CSVGNGTGEYNEQFF.